This T cell receptor beta chain stems from a study of blood T cell repertoires in COVID-19. On the study more broadly: Spain, Italy and the United States supplied samples that represented acute and convalescent COVID-19.

Exposed enrollees had met someone with a PCR-confirmed or clinician-diagnosed COVID-19 case at some point within the 2 weeks before study entry. Repertoires were generated with immunoSEQ multiplex PCR, while TCRdb's copy carries only in-frame clones and drops some. The sample includes about 280,000 clones, less than 95% of them seen just once. What was sequenced was PBMCs or T cells enriched from blood (not recorded which). This receptor was obtained from a man aged 35 to 55 who had been exposed to COVID-19.

The CDR3 loop is CAISGAREGTQYF. The CDR3 bases are TGTGCCATCAGTGGCGCCAGGGAGGGGACCCAGTACTTC. V and J are TRBV10-3 and TRBJ2-5, with 7 bases lining up with TRBD2. Looked up from germline, CDR1 is ENHRY and CDR2 is SYGVKD. The CDR3 is made up of 13 amino acids. Losses at the gene ends were 4 bases for V and 7 bases for J; bases not matched to a gene: 6.